This entry features one T cell receptor beta chain sequence. The data were taken from a study of control samples from healthy donors and cancer patients. Some clones are missing from TCRdb's copy, which holds only in-frame ones; the method was immunoSEQ multiplex PCR. The table shows more than 25,000 clones, with 65% to 90% occurring only once. The sample consisted of PBMCs. The clonotype was recovered from a woman aged 55-75 years with head and neck cancer.

The CDR3 is CASRELAHSTDTQYF. CDR3 DNA sequence: TGCGCCAGCAGGGAACTAGCGCACAGCACAGATACGCAGTATTTT. The chain has TRBV5-1 and TRBJ2-3; TRBD2 aligns across 7 bases. The V gene's germline CDR1 is SGHRS and CDR2 YFSETQ. V lost 5 bases, J lost 0 bases, and 6 bases stayed unmatched. This CDR3 comprises 15 residues.